A single TCR beta chain is shown here with its context. The antigen is undetermined. The repertoire was sequenced with immunoSEQ multiplex PCR; TCRdb's copy has only in-frame clones and lacks some. Of roughly 1.5 million clones listed, 98% are singletons. The data were obtained in a study of shared clonotypes between healthy human individuals. Findings and caveats of the study: Relative to clonotypes present in all four donors, those not shared had lower generation probabilities.

Sequencing was performed on naive CD4+ T cells sorted from blood. Subset here: CD45RA+ positively selected. This receptor was obtained from a man in his thirties or forties in good health.

The CDR3 sequence is CAWLFRRLGHGYTF. For the CDR3, the DNA is TGTGCCTGGCTCTTTCGGCGCCTGGGGCATGGCTACACCTTC. The chain links TRBV30 to TRBJ1-2, with D perhaps TRBD1 (5 bases). The CDR3 runs 14 residues. Trimming removed 5 bases from V and 6 bases from J, with 19 bases in between. Germline V gene data show CDR1 as GTSNPN and CDR2 as SVGIG (reference sequence). Together with reference TRBV30 and TRBJ1-2, the CDR3 gives the full variable domain: SQTIHQWPATLVQPVGSPLSLECTVEGTSNPNLYWYRQAAGRGLQLLFYSVGIGQISSEVPQNLSASRPQDRQFILSSKKLLLSDSGFYLCAWLFRRLGHGYTFGSGTRLTVV.